The 18 T cell receptor beta chains below all came from one sample that was sequenced in a study of T cells in Graves' hyperthyroidism and ophthalmopathy. Amplified TCR beta CDR3 regions derived from RNA transcripts. First-round RT-PCR of the TCR CDR3 relied on the HTBI primer set. TCRdb re-called the multiplex PCR reads through MiXCR, storing one row per CDR3 protein. Among more than 600,000 distinct CDR3 sequences listed, about 16% were seen once. Sequenced sample: blood. Receptor source: a man aged 18 to 30 with Graves' hyperthyroidism.

This clonotype was observed many times. The gene calls are TRBV28 and TRBJ1-2; D ambiguous. V lost 6 bases to trimming and J lost 1 base, with 9 bases between them. The CDR3 runs to 13 residues. The germline gives CDR1 MDHEN, CDR2 SYDVKM. The CDR3 DNA follows: TGTGCCAGCAGCGATGAGATTAACTATGGCTACACCTTC. Its protein product is CASSDEINYGYTF.

The V gene is TRBV6-1, the J gene TRBJ2-7, with TRBD1 identical over 10 bases. With V trimmed by 6 bases and J by 0 bases, 8 bases remained unmatched. Germline assignment: CDR1 MNHNS and CDR2 SASEGT. The CDR3 is 16 amino acids. This CDR3 is CASRALGQGTSYEQYF. The CDR3 DNA is TGTGCCAGCAGGGCATTGGGACAGGGGACCTCCTACGAGCAGTACTTC.

On this clonotype: In this CDR3 the conserved last residue, phenylalanine or tryptophan, is missing, so a read error is likely. V usage is TRBV27 and J usage is TRBJ1-5; D perhaps matches TRBD1 (5 bases). The CDR3 loop spans 13 amino acids. Germline assignment: CDR1 MNHEY and CDR2 SMNVEV (reference sequence). V was clipped by 2 bases and J by 5 bases, with 7 bases between them. The CDR3 sequence: CASSLGGDQPQHL. As DNA, the CDR3 is TGTGCCAGCAGTTTAGGGGGAGATCAGCCCCAGCATCTT.

This clonotype appeared many times. The chain is built from TRBV29-1 and TRBJ2-5; TRBD2 agrees at 15 bases. The CDR3 sequence is 16 residues long. V shed 4 bases and J 2 bases; nucleotides not matched to a gene: 5. In germline, CDR1 is SQVTM, CDR2 ANQGSEA. The CDR3 here is CSVAFGLAGGQETQYF. In DNA form, the CDR3 reads TGCAGCGTTGCCTTCGGACTAGCGGGAGGGCAAGAGACCCAGTACTTC.

This clonotype was counted once. The V gene is TRBV4-1, the J gene TRBJ1-2; D is possibly TRBD1 (6 bases). The CDR3 covers 20 residues. V lost 0 bases, J lost 2 bases, and 25 bases lay in between. Germline CDR1 MGHRA, CDR2 YSYEKL. CDR3 region: CASSQDNGQNYFPLNYGYTF. CDR3 nucleotide sequence: TGCGCCAGCAGCCAAGATAATGGACAGAACTACTTCCCCTTGAACTATGGCTACACCTTC.

This clonotype was recorded many times. This rearrangement joins TRBV30 to TRBJ1-5; TRBD1 aligns across 9 bases. From germline, CDR1 is GTSNPN and CDR2 SVGIG (reference sequence). The V and J ends lost 4 bases and 6 bases, in that order; junction bases with no gene match: 13. This CDR3 is 16 amino acids long. In DNA form, the CDR3 reads TGTGCCTGGACACGACCGGGACAGGGACATCGTCAGCCCCAGCATTTT. This gives the protein CAWTRPGQGHRQPQHF.

The gene calls are TRBV27 and TRBJ1-1, with D possibly TRBD1 on 6 matching bases. The germline V gene has CDR1 MNHEY and CDR2 SMNVEV (reference sequence). The V gene lost 5 bases and the J gene lost 4 bases, with 14 bases spanning the gap. This CDR3 is built from 14 residues. The CDR3 spells CASSQYTGSTEAFF. CDR3 in DNA: TGTGCCAGCAGTCAGTACACAGGGAGCACTGAAGCTTTCTTT.

This rearrangement joins TRBV6-1 to TRBJ2-7, with 7 nucleotides matching TRBD1. Germline CDR1 is MNHNS and CDR2 is SASEGT. V lost 5 bases, J lost 3 bases, and 4 bases stayed unmatched. CDR3 length: 13 amino acids. The CDR3 loop reads CASSNDRVYEQYF. DNA for the CDR3: TGTGCCAGCAGTAACGACAGGGTCTACGAGCAGTACTTC.

J is TRBJ2-6 and V is TRBV4-1; no clear D. There are 16 residues in the CDR3. Looked up from germline, CDR1 is MGHRA and CDR2 is YSYEKL. With 0 bases removed from V and 0 bases from J, the gap between germline ends came to 6 bases. CDR3 nucleotides: TGCGCCAGCAGCCAAGAACCCTCCTCTGGGGCCAACGTCCTGACTTTC. Protein sequence: CASSQEPSSGANVLTF.

This clonotype was counted at least ten times. The chain couples TRBV20-1 to TRBJ2-3, with TRBD2 matching 10 bases. CDR1 DFQATT and CDR2 SNEGSKA come from the germline V gene (reference sequence). The V gene end was trimmed by 5 bases and the J gene end by 1 base; junction bases not matched to a gene: 6. The CDR3 is 15 amino acids. CDR3 loop: CSALLAGGGTDTQYF. In nucleotides, the CDR3 is TGCAGTGCTCTATTAGCGGGAGGCGGCACAGATACGCAGTATTTT.

A remark on this clonotype: This may come from a read error, since a much larger clone is one base off. This chain joins TRBV12-3 or TRBV12-4 and TRBJ2-1, with unresolved D. The ends were cut back, 10 bases at V and 1 base at J, with 14 bases in the middle. CDR3 size: 14 residues. CDR3 coding DNA: TGTGCCAACACCGAAAGGAGTTCCTACAATGAGCAGTTCTTC. This translates into CANTERSSYNEQFF.

This clonotype appeared many times. The V gene is TRBV7-2, the J gene TRBJ2-3; D gene uncertain. The germline V gene encodes CDR1 SGHTA and CDR2 FQGNSA. Trimming removed 8 bases from V and 6 bases from J, with 15 bases in between. The CDR3 consists of 13 residues. CDR3 loop: CASAQYGGDTQYF. For the CDR3, the DNA is TGTGCCAGCGCACAATATGGTGGGGATACGCAGTATTTT.

Of note for this clonotype: One end of the junction fails to match germline, which may point to a read error. This sequence joins TRBV4-1 and TRBJ2-3; a possible D gene is TRBD2 (6 bases). The CDR3 spans 16 residues. Germline V gene lookup returns CDR1 MGHRA and CDR2 YSYEKL. The CDR3 region has the DNA TGTGCCAGCAGCCAAGATAGGAGCGGGCCCACAGATACGCAGTATTTT. It encodes CASSQDRSGPTDTQYF.

This clonotype was found many times. In DNA, the CDR3 is TGTGCCAGCAGTTGGGGACGGGGGGATCGTCAGCCCCAGCATTTT. This encodes CASSWGRGDRQPQHF. V usage is TRBV28 and J usage is TRBJ1-5; maybe TRBD1 (5 bases). Germline CDR1 is MDHEN and CDR2 is SYDVKM. The V end lost 4 bases, the J end lost 6 bases, and 16 bases lay between the germline ends. The CDR3 runs 15 residues.

V and J are TRBV20-1 and TRBJ2-1, with a weak D call TRBD2 (6 bases). Trimming took off 6 bases at V and 2 bases at J, with 20 bases between the two ends. CDR3 size: 16 residues. Germline CDR1 DFQATT, CDR2 SNEGSKA (reference sequence). The chain's CDR3 is CSATSLRGRAYNEQFF. CDR3 nucleotide sequence: TGCAGTGCCACTTCCCTGCGGGGAAGGGCCTACAATGAGCAGTTCTTC.

There are a few counts of this clonotype. The J gene is TRBJ2-7, the V gene TRBV28, with 10 positions matching TRBD1. Germline CDR1 is MDHEN and CDR2 is SYDVKM. The CDR3 contains 15 residues. V lost 5 bases, J lost 5 bases, and 9 bases stayed unmatched. In nucleotides, the CDR3 is TGTGCCAGCAGTGACACCGGGACAGGGGTAAACGAGCAGTACTTC. Amino acids: CASSDTGTGVNEQYF.

The CDR3 here is CASSVPRTSGRPNTGELFF. CDR3 DNA sequence: TGTGCCAGCAGTGTACCCCGGACTAGCGGGAGACCGAACACCGGGGAGCTGTTTTTT. The V call is TRBV27, the J call TRBJ2-2, with TRBD2 identical over 13 bases. V was clipped by 5 bases and J by 0 bases; unmatched bases: 9. The CDR3 runs to 19 residues. The germline V gene encodes CDR1 MNHEY and CDR2 SMNVEV (reference sequence).

This clonotype was seen ten or more times. This chain joins TRBV29-1 and TRBJ2-3, with TRBD2 matching 9 bases. After removal of 4 bases from V and 5 bases from J, the junction contained 10 bases not matched to a gene. CDR1 is SQVTM and CDR2 is ANQGSEA in the germline V gene. The CDR3 spans 15 residues. CDR3 sequence reads: CSVGLAGGPGDTQYF. In nucleotides, the CDR3 is TGCAGCGTTGGTTTGGCGGGAGGGCCAGGAGATACGCAGTATTTT.